The rows below give T cell receptor beta chains drawn from one sample of a study of blood T cell repertoires in COVID-19. Sequencing was performed with immunoSEQ multiplex PCR; in TCRdb, only in-frame clones are kept and a portion is missing. Of roughly 300,000 clones listed, more than 75% are singletons. Sequences were obtained from PBMCs or T cells enriched from blood (not recorded which). The receptors were gathered from a woman younger than 35 who had recovered from COVID-19. Both conserved end residues are part of each CDR3. D genes are given only for firm matches. The size of a clone is reported for some rows only, either as once, few or many, or as a class for expanded clones.

d_gene	j_gene	v_gene	abundance	CDR3nt	CDR3aa
TRBD1	TRBJ1-1	TRBV5-1	.	TGCGCCAGCAGCCCCAGGGGGTTGAGGAACACTGAAGCTTTCTTT	CASSPRGLRNTEAFF
TRBD2	TRBJ2-3	TRBV19	.	TGTGCGGCAAGCGGGAGGGCCAGAGATACGCAGTATTTT	CAASGRARDTQYF
TRBD1	TRBJ1-4	TRBV6-5	.	TGTGCCAGCAGTTACGGGGACAGGGGTTTCGGTGAAAAACTGTTTTTT	CASSYGDRGFGEKLFF
TRBD1	TRBJ1-4	TRBV11-2	.	TGTGCCAGCAGCGTAGAGGGACAGGGATGGGAAAAACTGTTTTTT	CASSVEGQGWEKLFF
TRBD2	TRBJ2-3	TRBV7-2	.	TGTGCCAGCAGCCCCGGGACTACTAGCACAGATACGCAGTATTTT	CASSPGTTSTDTQYF
TRBD1	TRBJ2-6	TRBV6-5	.	TGTGCCAGCAGTTACGGGACAGGCCGGGGGGCCAACGTCCTGACTTTC	CASSYGTGRGANVLTF
TRBD2	TRBJ2-7	TRBV30	.	TGTGCCTGGAGCCAAACTAGCGGGAACCTTAACTTC	CAWSQTSGNLNF
TRBD1	TRBJ2-7	TRBV5-1	.	TGCGCCAGCAGCTTAACAGGGGGCTCAAACTCCTACGAGCAGTACTTC	CASSLTGGSNSYEQYF
.	TRBJ2-7	TRBV10-1	.	TGCGCCAGCAGTGAGGGCTTCTCCTACGAGCAGTACTTC	CASSEGFSYEQYF
TRBD1	TRBJ2-5	TRBV28	.	TGTGCCACCAGGTGGGGGACAGGGTCAGGAGAGACCCAGTACTTC	CATRWGTGSGETQYF
TRBD1	TRBJ1-1	TRBV5-1	.	TGCGCCAGCAGCTTGGGTTGGGACAGCTTAAACACTGAAGCTTTCTTT	CASSLGWDSLNTEAFF
.	TRBJ1-4	TRBV5-6	.	TGTGCCAGCAGCTTGGCGGGACATCATGAAAAACTGTTTTTT	CASSLAGHHEKLFF
.	TRBJ1-1	TRBV28	.	TGTGCCAGCACCCTCTTCGGGGTAGCATCCACTGAAGCTTTCTTT	CASTLFGVASTEAFF
TRBD1	TRBJ2-3	TRBV5-4	once	TGTGCCAGCAGTTATCCGGGACAGGCTAGCACAGATACGCAGTATTTT	CASSYPGQASTDTQYF
.	TRBJ2-5	TRBV5-1	.	TGCGCCAGCAGCTTGGCCAACACGGCCGCGGCGGGGGAGACCCAGTACTTC	CASSLANTAAAGETQYF
TRBD1	TRBJ2-7	TRBV5-6	.	TGTGCCAGCAGCGACAGGGGATCGGGCGAGCAGTACTTC	CASSDRGSGEQYF
.	TRBJ1-2	TRBV28	.	TGTGCCAGCAGTCCGTCTGCTAACTATGGCTACACCTTC	CASSPSANYGYTF
.	TRBJ1-1	TRBV6-5	.	TGTGCCACCTCCCGAGACAGGCTGAACACTGAAGCTTTCTTT	CATSRDRLNTEAFF
.	TRBJ2-1	TRBV18	few	TGTGCCAGCTCCCCCCAGAATGCCGAATACAATGAGCAGTTCTTC	CASSPQNAEYNEQFF
TRBD2	TRBJ2-3	TRBV4-1	.	TGCGCCAGCCTAAACGTAGCGGGAGGTCTCACAGATACGCAGTATTTT	CASLNVAGGLTDTQYF
.	TRBJ2-1	TRBV3-1/TRBV3-2	.	TGTGCCAGCAGCCAAGTTTTCGCCGGGGGCTCCTACAATGAGCAGTTCTTC	CASSQVFAGGSYNEQFF
TRBD2	TRBJ2-7	TRBV4-2	few	TGTGCCAGCAGCCAAGATCTGAGCGGGAGGGCCTACGAGCAGTACTTC	CASSQDLSGRAYEQYF
.	TRBJ2-3	TRBV5-1	.	TGCGCCAGCAGCTTGGATGGGTTTGCAGGGGCAACTATGGGGAAGCCAGATACGCAGTATTTT	CASSLDGFAGATMGKPDTQYF
.	TRBJ1-4	TRBV2	.	TGTGCCAGCACGATCCGGGGGGAGAAACTGTTTTTT	CASTIRGEKLFF
.	TRBJ2-2	TRBV30	.	TGTGCCTGGGCCGGACTGCTCACCGGGGAGCTGTTTTTT	CAWAGLLTGELFF
TRBD1	TRBJ2-5	TRBV6-5	.	TGTGCCAGCAGTCAAAGACAGGGCCAAGAGACCCAGTACTTC	CASSQRQGQETQYF